This TCR beta chain is drawn from a study of Tregs in tolerant kidney transplant recipients. Study-wide results and limits: Donor-specific Treg expansion exceeded global Treg expansion in tolerant patients, suggesting antigen drive. Activated donor B cell expansion appeared to reveal the most relevant donor-specific TCRbeta repertoire.

V lost 5 bases and J 4 bases, leaving 15 bases between the germline ends. Looked up from germline, CDR1 is SNHLY and CDR2 is FYNNEI. This CDR3 comprises 15 residues. Measured with immunoSEQ multiplex PCR; TCRdb has only the in-frame clones, and not every one. The sample carries about 50,000 clones, approximately 89% recorded once. The nonmyeloablative bone marrow transplants came from related graft donors, with transient mixed chimerism. Unstimulated regulatory T cells (CD4+CD25+CD127-), CD4+CD25- non-regulatory cells, CD4 and CD8 cells were FACS-sorted from thawed PBMCs. Worth noting for this clone: The antigen is not known.

The genes are TRBV2 and TRBJ2-1; D possibly corresponds to TRBD2 (6 bases). This sample comprised CD8+ T cells from blood (PBMCs), obtained 12 months after the transplant. This receptor was taken from a human patient who received a combined kidney and bone marrow transplant. Some T cells may be provided by the graft donor. CDR3 sequence reads: CASSSGGSRYNEQFF. The CDR3, as DNA: TGTGCCAGCAGTTCTGGGGGGTCCAGGTACAATGAGCAGTTCTTC. Drawing the rest from reference TRBV2 and TRBJ2-1, the complete variable domain is EPEVTQTPSHQVTQMGQEVILRCVPISNHLYFYWYRQILGQKVEFLVSFYNNEISEKSEIFDDQFSVERPDGSNFTLKIRSTKLEDSAMYFCASSSGGSRYNEQFFGPGTRLTVL.